This T cell receptor (beta chain) was captured in a study of T cell repertoires in cytomegalovirus infection. Overall study: Public signatures in TCR beta pointed to CMV infection and matching HLA type. Study-wide results and caveats: Within the response measured ex vivo, HLA-C-restricted CMV-specific TCR beta clonotypes were dominant. Identification of carriers of CMV plus the relevant HLA was performed using cumulative public TCR beta family frequency.

Of note for this clonotype: The antigen is undetermined.

In germline, CDR1 is DFQATT, CDR2 SNEGSKA (reference sequence). CDR3 length: 13 residues. Trimming took 6 bases from V and 1 from J, leaving 12 bases between them. One entry per CDR3 protein, called by TCRdb with MiXCR from the reads. The sample includes around 260,000 distinct CDR3 sequences, roughly a quarter seen only once; the top ten take approximately 15%. Sequenced material: PBMCs. The chain has TRBV20-1 and TRBJ2-5; D unresolved. This sequence was found in a human donor in good health (CMV status not recorded). Some clones in this sample may be carry-over from other donors' samples. The CDR3 region has the DNA TGCAGTGCCCCCCGCCGAGTCCAAGAGACCCAGTACTTC. As protein: CSAPRRVQETQYF.